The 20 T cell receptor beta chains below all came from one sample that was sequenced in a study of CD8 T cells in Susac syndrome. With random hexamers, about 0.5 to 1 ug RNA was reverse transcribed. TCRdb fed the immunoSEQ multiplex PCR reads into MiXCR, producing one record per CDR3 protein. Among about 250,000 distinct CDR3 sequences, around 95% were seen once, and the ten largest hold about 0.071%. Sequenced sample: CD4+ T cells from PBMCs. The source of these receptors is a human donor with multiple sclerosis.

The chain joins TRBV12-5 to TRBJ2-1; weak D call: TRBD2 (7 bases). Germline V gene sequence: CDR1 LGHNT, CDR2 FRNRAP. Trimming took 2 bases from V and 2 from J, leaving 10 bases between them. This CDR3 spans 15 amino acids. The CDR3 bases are TGTGCTAGTGGTTTGACGGGGGGCCCCTACAATGAGCAGTTCTTC. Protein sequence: CASGLTGGPYNEQFF. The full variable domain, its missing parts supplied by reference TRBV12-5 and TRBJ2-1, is DARVTQTPRHKVTEMGQEVTMRCQPILGHNTVFWYRQTMMQGLELLAYFRNRAPLDDSGMPKDRFSAEMPDATLATLKIQPSEPRDSAVYFCASGLTGGPYNEQFFGPGTRLTVL.

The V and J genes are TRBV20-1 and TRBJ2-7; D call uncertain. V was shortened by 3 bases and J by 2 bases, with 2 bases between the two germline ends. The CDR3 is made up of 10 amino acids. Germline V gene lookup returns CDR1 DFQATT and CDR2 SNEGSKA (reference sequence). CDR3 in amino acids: CSASPYEQYF. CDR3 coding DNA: TGCAGTGCTAGCCCCTACGAGCAGTACTTC.

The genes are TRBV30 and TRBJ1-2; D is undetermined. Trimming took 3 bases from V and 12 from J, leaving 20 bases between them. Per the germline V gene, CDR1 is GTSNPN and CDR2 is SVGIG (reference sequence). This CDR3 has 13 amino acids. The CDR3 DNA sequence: TGTGCCTGGAGAGCTGGAAGGCTTCGGCTTCACACCTTC. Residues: CAWRAGRLRLHTF.

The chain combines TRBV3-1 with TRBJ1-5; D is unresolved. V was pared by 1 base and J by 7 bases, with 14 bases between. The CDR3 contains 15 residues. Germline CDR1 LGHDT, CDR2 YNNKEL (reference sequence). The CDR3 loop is CASSQGGVQGQPQHF. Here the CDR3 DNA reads TGTGCCAGCAGCCAAGGCGGAGTTCAAGGGCAGCCCCAGCATTTT.

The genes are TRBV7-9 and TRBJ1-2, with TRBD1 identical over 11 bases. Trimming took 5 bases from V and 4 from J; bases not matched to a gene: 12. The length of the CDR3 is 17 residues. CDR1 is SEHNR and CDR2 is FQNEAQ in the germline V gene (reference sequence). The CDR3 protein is CASSPTPWDRGVYGYTF. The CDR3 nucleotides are TGTGCCAGCAGCCCCACTCCGTGGGACAGGGGGGTCTATGGCTACACCTTC. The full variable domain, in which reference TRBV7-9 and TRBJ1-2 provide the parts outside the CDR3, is DTGVSQNPRHKITKRGQNVTFRCDPISEHNRLYWYRQTLGQGPEFLTYFQNEAQLEKSRLLSDRFSAERPKGSFSTLEIQRTEQGDSAMYLCASSPTPWDRGVYGYTFGSGTRLTVV.

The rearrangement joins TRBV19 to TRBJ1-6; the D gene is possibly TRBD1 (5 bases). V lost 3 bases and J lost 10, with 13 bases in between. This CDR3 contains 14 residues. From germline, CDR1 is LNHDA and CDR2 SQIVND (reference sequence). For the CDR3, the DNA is TGTGCCAGTAGTATCTCAGGGATCGAATCACCCCTCCACTTT. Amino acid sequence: CASSISGIESPLHF.

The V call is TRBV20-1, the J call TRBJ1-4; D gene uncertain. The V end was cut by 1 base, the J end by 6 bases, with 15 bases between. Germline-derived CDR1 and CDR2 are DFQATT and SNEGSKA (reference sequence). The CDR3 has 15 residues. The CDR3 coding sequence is TGCAGTGCTAGAGCCCAGAACGGCGGGGATGAAAAACTGTTTTTT. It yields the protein CSARAQNGGDEKLFF.

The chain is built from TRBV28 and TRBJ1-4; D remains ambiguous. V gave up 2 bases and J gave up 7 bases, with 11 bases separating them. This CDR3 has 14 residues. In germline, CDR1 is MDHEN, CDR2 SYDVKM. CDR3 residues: CASSLLGRGEKLFF. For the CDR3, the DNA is TGTGCCAGCAGTTTACTTGGGAGAGGTGAAAAACTGTTTTTT.

The CDR3 nucleotides read TGCGCCAGCAGCCAAGATTTTGACGGATTACAAGAGACCCAGTACTTC. Protein product: CASSQDFDGLQETQYF. The chain has TRBV4-1 and TRBJ2-5; D gene unclear. The CDR3 runs 16 residues. V was shortened by 0 bases and J by 2 bases, with 13 bases between the two germline ends. Germline loops: CDR1 MGHRA, CDR2 YSYEKL.

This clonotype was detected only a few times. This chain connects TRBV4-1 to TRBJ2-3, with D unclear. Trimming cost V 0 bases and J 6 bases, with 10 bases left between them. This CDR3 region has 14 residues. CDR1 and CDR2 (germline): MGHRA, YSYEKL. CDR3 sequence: CASSQEAVGDTQYF. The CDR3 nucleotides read TGCGCCAGCAGCCAAGAGGCAGTTGGGGATACGCAGTATTTT.

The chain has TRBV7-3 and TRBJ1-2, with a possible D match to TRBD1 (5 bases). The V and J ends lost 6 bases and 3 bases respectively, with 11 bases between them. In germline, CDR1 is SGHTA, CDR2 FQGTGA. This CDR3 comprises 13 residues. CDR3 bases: TGTGCCAGCAGGCCCCGGGACGACTATGGCTACACCTTC. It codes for CASRPRDDYGYTF.

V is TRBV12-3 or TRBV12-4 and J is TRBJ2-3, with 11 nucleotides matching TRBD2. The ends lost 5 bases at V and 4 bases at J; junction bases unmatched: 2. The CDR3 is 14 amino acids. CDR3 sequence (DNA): TGTGCCAGCAGTCTACTAGCGGGAGCAGATACGCAGTATTTT. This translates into CASSLLAGADTQYF.

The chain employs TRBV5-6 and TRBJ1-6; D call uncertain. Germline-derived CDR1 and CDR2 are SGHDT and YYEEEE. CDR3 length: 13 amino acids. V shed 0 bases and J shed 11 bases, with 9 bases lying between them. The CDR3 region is CASSLDVGTPLHF. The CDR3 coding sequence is TGTGCCAGCAGCTTGGATGTGGGGACACCCCTCCACTTT.

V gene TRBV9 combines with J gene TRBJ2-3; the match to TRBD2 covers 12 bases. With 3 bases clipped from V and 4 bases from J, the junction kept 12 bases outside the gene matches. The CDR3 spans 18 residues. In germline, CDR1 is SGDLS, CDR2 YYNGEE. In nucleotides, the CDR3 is TGTGCCAGCAGCGCCCGGACTAGCGGGGCGTACGGGGCAGATACGCAGTATTTT. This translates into CASSARTSGAYGADTQYF.

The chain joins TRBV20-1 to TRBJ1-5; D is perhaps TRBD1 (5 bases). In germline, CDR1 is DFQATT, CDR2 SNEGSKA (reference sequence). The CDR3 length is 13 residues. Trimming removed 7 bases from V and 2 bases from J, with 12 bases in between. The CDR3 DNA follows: TGCAGTGTGGGGGGGAAGGGCAATCAGCCCCAGCATTTT. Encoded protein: CSVGGKGNQPQHF.

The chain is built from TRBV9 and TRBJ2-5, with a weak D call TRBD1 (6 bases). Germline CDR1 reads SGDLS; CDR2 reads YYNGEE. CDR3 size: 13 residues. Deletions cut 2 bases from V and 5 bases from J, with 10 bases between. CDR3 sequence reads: CASSVTGLETQYF. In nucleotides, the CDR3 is TGTGCCAGCAGCGTCACAGGGCTTGAGACCCAGTACTTC.

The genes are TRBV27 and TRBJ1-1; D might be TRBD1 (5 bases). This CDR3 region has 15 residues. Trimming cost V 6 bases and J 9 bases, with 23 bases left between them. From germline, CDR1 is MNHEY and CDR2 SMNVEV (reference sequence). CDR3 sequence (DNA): TGTGCCAGCAGCTACCTACCGCGCTCAGGGACTCAAGCTTTCTTT. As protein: CASSYLPRSGTQAFF.

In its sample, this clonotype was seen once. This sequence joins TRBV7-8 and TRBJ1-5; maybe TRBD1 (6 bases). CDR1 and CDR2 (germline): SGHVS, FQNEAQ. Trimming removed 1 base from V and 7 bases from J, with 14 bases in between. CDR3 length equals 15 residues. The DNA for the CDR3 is TGTGCCAGCAGCTTAGTGGGCAGGGGAGACCAGCCCCAGCATTTT. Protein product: CASSLVGRGDQPQHF.

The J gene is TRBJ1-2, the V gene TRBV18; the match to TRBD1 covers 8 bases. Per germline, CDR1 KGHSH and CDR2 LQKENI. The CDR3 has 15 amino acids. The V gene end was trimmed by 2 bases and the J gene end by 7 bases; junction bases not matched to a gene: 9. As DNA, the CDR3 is TGTGCCAGCTCACCAATTGGGCAGGGGGCGGTTGGCTACACCTTC. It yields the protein CASSPIGQGAVGYTF.

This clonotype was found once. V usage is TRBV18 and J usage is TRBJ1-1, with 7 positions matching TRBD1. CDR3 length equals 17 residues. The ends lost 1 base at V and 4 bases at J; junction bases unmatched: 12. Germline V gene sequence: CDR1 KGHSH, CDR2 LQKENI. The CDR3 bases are TGTGCCAGCTCACCACTTCCAGGGGGGACCCTAGGCACTGAAGCTTTCTTT. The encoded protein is CASSPLPGGTLGTEAFF.